This T cell receptor beta chain appears in the sequencing data of a study of vaccination effects on CD4 cells after COVID-19 (dated by TCRdb to the early 2020s). About the investigation overall: Across the study, the median time from the second dose to post-vaccine sampling was 72 days (range 14 to 241). SARS-CoV-2 spike-specific CD4+ TCR repertoires were compared before and after mRNA vaccination in COVID-19 convalescent patients and in infection-naive vaccine recipients. A total of 9 to 11 COVID-19 convalescent patients and several SARS-CoV-2-naive healthy vaccine recipients were included in the full study. The Oncomine TCR Beta short-read assay on an Illumina iSeq 100 was used to sequence cultures from other donors in the study. Results the study describes overall, beyond this receptor: Marked clonal contraction was observed in both infection-induced and vaccine-induced clones at late post-vaccination timepoints, consistent with waning T cell responses. Limitations of the study were the small number of convalescent patients and the absence of early post-infection timepoints. Among healthy vaccine recipients, nearly all vaccine-induced clones were SARS-CoV-2 mono-reactive, and only 1 of 255 was cross-reactive with common cold coronaviruses.

As for this clone: Its antigen is still unknown. Per-base quality was not reported, and no clone a single base away is much larger than it.

Libraries were built with the immunoSEQ multiplex PCR assay. DNA from the CD4+ T cells that had been cultured and isolated underwent TCR beta CDR3 sequencing. The paper's processing steps were these. Non-productive TCR sequences were removed and reads were trimmed to the CDR3 region, keeping CDR3s of at least 7 amino acids. The MANAFEST web app was used to identify antigen-specific clonotypes by comparing expansion in peptide wells with expansion in reference cultures. Positive clones required FDR<0.05 expansion versus reference and all other wells, odds ratio above 5, and frequency above 0.1% in two replicate wells. Cross-reactive clonotypes were defined as significantly expanded in SARS-CoV-2 spike wells and in at least one common cold coronavirus spike condition. CDR3 similarity was assessed by Levenshtein distance using the stringdist R package, and unrooted trees were constructed with ape in R 3.6.1. TCRdb carries this immuneACCESS record with in-frame sequences only. Its versions omit some clonotypes, under half of them owing to an unresolved V gene in the studies checked, with the rest unexplained. V, J and clone size are those of that table, while D and trimming were read from the DNA. Here the sample has roughly 20,000 clones; 72% occur a single time. Clones ranked in the top ten supply roughly 10% of the sample.

In the ViraFEST assay, PBMC were stimulated with viral peptide pools, and antigen-specific CD4+ T cell clonotypes were then identified by expansion using TCR sequencing. After about 10 days of culture, CD4+ T cells were isolated with the EasySep CD4+ T cell isolation kit. Two doses of either the BNT162b2 or the mRNA-1273 mRNA SARS-CoV-2 vaccine were administered to participants. Healthy vaccine recipients had no prior SARS-CoV-2 infection, confirmed by negative nucleocapsid antibodies before and after vaccination. Each well held roughly 2.2 million PBMC cultured in IMDM containing roughly 5% human AB serum, roughly 9.6 IU/ml IL-2 and gentamicin, along with roughly 10 ug/ml peptides. On days 3 and 7, half of the culture medium was replaced with fresh IL-2-containing medium. Each peptide stimulation condition was cultured in triplicate wells unless otherwise noted. PBMC were separated from whole blood using Ficoll-Paque Plus gradient centrifugation and were then either cryopreserved at -140C or used fresh. The overlapping peptide pools covered the spike proteins of SARS-CoV-2 and of the common cold coronaviruses HCoV-NL63, HCoV-OC43 and HCoV-229E. Genomic DNA was extracted from cultured CD4+ T cells with the QIAamp micro DNA kit.

The V end loses 1 base and the J end loses 9 bases, and a stretch of 19 bases separates them. The CDR3 numbers 16 residues from cysteine through phenylalanine. Of all the DNA, just the CDR3 is kept, 48 bases in frame from base 1. The germline V gene (reference sequence) specifies LNHNV as CDR1 and YYDKDF as CDR2. The origin of this receptor is a human donor who received a COVID-19 vaccine. This sequence uses TRBV15 and TRBJ2-1, with a tentative D gene TRBD2 over 6 matching bases. Source: CD4+ T cells from PBMCs cultured with HCoV-NL63 spike peptides, taken after COVID-19 vaccination. This sample's cell subset or site label indicates: HCoV-NL63 spike overlapping peptide pool stimulation. The CDR3 region has the sequence CATSRGRLQVEGEQFF. The sequenced DNA: TGTGCCACCAGCAGAGGCCGCCTCCAAGTGGAGGGTGAGCAGTTCTTC.